The sample holds one count of the clone carrying this T cell receptor (beta chain). Its antigen is not known. The sample is drawn from a study of vaccination and CD4 T cells after COVID-19. Cultured CD4+ T-cell DNA underwent Oncomine TCR Beta short-read sequencing. TCRdb analysed the PCR reads with MiXCR anew, one entry per CDR3 protein. The sample has about 13,000 distinct CDR3 sequences, 60% to 80% seen once. Trimming took 5 bases from V and 8 from J; bases not matched to a gene: 11. The CDR3 contains 15 residues. Per the germline V gene, CDR1 is DFQATT and CDR2 is SNEGSKA (reference sequence). Sample treatment: roughly 10-day PBMC culture with coronavirus spike peptide pools or control peptides (ViraFEST assay).

The sequenced material came from CD4+ T cells from blood, cultured in vitro. The clonotype was recovered from a human donor who had recovered from COVID-19. The gene calls are TRBV20-1 and TRBJ2-1, with 11 positions matching TRBD2. The CDR3 protein is CSAFLTSGTVDEQFF. CDR3 in DNA: TGCAGTGCTTTCCTGACTAGCGGGACGGTTGATGAGCAGTTCTTC.